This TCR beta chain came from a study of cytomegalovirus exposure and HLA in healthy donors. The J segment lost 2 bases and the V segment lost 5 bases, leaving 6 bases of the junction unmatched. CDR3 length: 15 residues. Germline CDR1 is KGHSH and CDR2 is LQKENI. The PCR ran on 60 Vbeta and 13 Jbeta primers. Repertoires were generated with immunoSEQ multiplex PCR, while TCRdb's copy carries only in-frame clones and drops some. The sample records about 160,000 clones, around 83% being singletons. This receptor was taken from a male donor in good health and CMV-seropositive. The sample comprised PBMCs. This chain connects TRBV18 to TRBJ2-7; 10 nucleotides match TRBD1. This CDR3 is CASSFSGTGAYEQYF. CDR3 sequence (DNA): TGTGCCAGCTCATTCTCCGGGACAGGGGCCTACGAGCAGTACTTC.